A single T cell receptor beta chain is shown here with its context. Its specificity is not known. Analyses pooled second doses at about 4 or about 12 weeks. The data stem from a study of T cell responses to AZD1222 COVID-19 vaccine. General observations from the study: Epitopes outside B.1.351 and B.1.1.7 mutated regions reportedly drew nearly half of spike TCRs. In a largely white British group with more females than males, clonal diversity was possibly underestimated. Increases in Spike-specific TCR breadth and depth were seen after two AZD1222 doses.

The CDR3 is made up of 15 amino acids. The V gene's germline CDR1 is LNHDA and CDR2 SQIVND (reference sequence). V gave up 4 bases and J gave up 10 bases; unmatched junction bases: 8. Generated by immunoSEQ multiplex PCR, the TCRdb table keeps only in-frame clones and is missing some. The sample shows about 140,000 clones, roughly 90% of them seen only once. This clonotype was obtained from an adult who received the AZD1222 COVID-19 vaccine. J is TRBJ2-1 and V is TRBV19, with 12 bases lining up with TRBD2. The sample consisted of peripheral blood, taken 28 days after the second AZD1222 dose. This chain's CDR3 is CASSTQTSGSGEQFF. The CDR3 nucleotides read TGTGCCAGTAGTACCCAGACTAGCGGGAGTGGGGAGCAGTTCTTC. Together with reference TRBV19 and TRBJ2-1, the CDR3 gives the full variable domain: DGGITQSPKYLFRKEGQNVTLSCEQNLNHDAMYWYRQDPGQGLRLIYYSQIVNDFQKGDIAEGYSVSREKKESFPLTVTSAQKNPTAFYLCASSTQTSGSGEQFFGPGTRLTVL.